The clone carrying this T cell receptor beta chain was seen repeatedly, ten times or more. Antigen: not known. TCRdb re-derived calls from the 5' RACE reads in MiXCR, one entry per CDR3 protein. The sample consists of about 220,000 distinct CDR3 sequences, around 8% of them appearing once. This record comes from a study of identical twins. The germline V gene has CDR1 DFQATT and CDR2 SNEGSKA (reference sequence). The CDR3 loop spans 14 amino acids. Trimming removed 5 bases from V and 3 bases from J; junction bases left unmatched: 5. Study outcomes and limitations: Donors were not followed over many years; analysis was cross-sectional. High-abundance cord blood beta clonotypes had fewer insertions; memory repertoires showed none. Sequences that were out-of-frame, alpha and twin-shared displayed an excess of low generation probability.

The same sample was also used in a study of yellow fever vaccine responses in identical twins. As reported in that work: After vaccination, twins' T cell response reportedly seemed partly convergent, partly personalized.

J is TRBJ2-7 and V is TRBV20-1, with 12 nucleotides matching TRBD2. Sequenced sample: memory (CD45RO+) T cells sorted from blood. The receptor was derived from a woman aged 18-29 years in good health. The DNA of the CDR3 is TGCAGTGCTTCTAGCGGGAGGGGGGGCTACGAGCAGTACTTC. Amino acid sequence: CSASSGRGGYEQYF.